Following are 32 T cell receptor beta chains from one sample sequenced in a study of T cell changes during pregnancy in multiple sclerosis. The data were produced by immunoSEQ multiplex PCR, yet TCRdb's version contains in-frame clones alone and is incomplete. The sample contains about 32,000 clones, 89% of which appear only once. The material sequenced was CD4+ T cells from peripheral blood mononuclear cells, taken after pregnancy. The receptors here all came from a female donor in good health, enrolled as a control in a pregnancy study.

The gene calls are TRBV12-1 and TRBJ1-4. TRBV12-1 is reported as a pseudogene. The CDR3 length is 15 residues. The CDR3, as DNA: TGTGCCAGCAGCCGGGGGACTGCTATTAATGAAAAACTGTTTTTT. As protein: CASSRGTAINEKLFF.

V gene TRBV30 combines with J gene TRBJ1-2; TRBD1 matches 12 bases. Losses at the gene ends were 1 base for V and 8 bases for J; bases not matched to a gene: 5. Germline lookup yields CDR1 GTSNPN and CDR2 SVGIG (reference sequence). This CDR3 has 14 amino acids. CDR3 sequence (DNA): TGTGCCTGGAGTGCGGGACAGGGGGCGTCCGGCTACACCTTC. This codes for CAWSAGQGASGYTF. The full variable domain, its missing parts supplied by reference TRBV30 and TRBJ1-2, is SQTIHQWPATLVQPVGSPLSLECTVEGTSNPNLYWYRQAAGRGLQLLFYSVGIGQISSEVPQNLSASRPQDRQFILSSKKLLLSDSGFYLCAWSAGQGASGYTFGSGTRLTVV.

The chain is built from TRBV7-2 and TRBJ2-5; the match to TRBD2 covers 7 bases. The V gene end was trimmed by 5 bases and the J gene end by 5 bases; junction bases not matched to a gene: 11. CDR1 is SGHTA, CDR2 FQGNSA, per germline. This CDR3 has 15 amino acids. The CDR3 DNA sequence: TGTGCCAGCAGCCCGCAGCGGGGTTGGTCGGAGACCCAGTACTTC. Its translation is CASSPQRGWSETQYF.

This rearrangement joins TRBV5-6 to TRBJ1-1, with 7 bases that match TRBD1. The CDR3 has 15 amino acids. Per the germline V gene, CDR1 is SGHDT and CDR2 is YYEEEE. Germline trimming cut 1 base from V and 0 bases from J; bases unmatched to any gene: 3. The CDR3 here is CASSLYQGVNTEAFF. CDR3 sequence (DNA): TGTGCCAGCAGCTTGTACCAGGGGGTGAACACTGAAGCTTTCTTT.

CDR3 in DNA: TGTGCCAGTAGTATCCTCCTAGGGCAGGGGGCTGGGACCGGGGAGCTGTTTTTT. Its protein product is CASSILLGQGAGTGELFF. The rearrangement joins TRBV19 to TRBJ2-2, with 8 positions matching TRBD1. V shed 3 bases, J shed 5 bases, and the junction held 14 bases outside the gene matches. The CDR3 has 18 residues. Germline CDR1 and CDR2: LNHDA and SQIVND (reference sequence).

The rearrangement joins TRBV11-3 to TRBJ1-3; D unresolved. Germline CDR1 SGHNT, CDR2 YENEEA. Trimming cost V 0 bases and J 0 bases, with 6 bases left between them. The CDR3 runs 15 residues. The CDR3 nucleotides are TGTGCCAGCAGCTTAGACCGGGACTCTGGAAACACCATATATTTT. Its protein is CASSLDRDSGNTIYF.

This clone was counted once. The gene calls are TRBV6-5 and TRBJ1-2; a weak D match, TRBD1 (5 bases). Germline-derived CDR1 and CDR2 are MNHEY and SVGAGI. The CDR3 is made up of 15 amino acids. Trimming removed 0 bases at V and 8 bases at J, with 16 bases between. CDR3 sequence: CASSYSGGGVWGYTF. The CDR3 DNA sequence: TGTGCCAGCAGTTACTCCGGGGGAGGGGTCTGGGGCTACACCTTC.

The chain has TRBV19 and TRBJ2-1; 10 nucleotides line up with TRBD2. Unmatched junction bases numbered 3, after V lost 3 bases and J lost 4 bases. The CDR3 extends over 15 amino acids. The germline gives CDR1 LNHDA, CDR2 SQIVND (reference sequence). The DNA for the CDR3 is TGTGCCAGTAGTATCCGGACTAGCGGATACAATGAGCAGTTCTTC. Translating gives CASSIRTSGYNEQFF. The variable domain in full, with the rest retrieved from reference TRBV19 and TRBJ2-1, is DGGITQSPKYLFRKEGQNVTLSCEQNLNHDAMYWYRQDPGQGLRLIYYSQIVNDFQKGDIAEGYSVSREKKESFPLTVTSAQKNPTAFYLCASSIRTSGYNEQFFGPGTRLTVL.

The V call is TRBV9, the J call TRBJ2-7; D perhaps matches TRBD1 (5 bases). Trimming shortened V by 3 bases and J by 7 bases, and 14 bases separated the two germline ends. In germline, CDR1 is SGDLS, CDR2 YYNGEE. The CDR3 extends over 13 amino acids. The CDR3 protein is CASSAVQGREQYF. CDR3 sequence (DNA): TGTGCCAGCAGCGCCGTTCAGGGTCGTGAGCAGTACTTC.

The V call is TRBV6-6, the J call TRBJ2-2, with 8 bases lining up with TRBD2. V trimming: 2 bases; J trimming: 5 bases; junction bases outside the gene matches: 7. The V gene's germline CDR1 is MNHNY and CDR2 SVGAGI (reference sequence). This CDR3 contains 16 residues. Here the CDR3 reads CASSYGVAGQTGELFF. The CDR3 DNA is TGTGCCAGCAGTTACGGGGTAGCGGGACAAACCGGGGAGCTGTTTTTT.

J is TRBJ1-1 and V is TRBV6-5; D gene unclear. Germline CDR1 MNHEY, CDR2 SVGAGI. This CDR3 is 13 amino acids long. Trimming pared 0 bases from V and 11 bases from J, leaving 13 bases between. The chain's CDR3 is CASSYSVEGGAFF. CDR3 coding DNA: TGTGCCAGCAGTTACTCGGTGGAGGGAGGGGCTTTCTTT.

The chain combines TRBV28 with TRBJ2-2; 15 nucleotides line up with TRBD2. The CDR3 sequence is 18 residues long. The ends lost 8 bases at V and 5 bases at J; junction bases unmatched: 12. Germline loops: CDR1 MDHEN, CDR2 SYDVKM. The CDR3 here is CASGSWTSGRGRTGELFF. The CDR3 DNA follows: TGTGCCAGCGGATCCTGGACTAGCGGGAGGGGTCGAACCGGGGAGCTGTTTTTT.

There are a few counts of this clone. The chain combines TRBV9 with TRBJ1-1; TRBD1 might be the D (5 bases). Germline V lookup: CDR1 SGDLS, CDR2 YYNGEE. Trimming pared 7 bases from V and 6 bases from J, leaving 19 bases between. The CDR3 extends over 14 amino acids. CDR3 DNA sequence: TGTGCCAGCGCCTCAGGGTTAGGCGGCGCTGAAGCTTTCTTT. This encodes CASASGLGGAEAFF.

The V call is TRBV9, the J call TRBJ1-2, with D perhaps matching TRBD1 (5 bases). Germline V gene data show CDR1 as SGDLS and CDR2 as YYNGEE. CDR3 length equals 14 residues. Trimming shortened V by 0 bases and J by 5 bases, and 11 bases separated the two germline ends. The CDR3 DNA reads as TGTGCCAGCAGCGTAGATCAGGGAGGGTATGGCTACACCTTC. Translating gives CASSVDQGGYGYTF.

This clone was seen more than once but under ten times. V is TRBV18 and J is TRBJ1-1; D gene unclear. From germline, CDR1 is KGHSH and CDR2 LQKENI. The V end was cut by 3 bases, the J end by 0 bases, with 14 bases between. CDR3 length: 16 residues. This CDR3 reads CASSPPAGQLNTEAFF. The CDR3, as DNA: TGTGCCAGCTCACCCCCAGCGGGCCAGTTGAACACTGAAGCTTTCTTT.

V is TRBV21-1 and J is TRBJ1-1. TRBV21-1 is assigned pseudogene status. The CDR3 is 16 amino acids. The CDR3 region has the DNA TGTGCCAGCAGCTCCCTGGCGGGGGCGGTGAACACTGAAGCTTTCTTT. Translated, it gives CASSSLAGAVNTEAFF.

The CDR3 DNA follows: TGTGCCTGGACTCGCGGTAGTAGCACAGATACGCAGTATTTT. Protein sequence: CAWTRGSSTDTQYF. This rearrangement joins TRBV30 to TRBJ2-3; D not certain. The CDR3 loop spans 14 amino acids. Germline V lookup: CDR1 GTSNPN, CDR2 SVGIG (reference sequence). V was clipped by 4 bases and J by 0 bases, with 11 bases between them.

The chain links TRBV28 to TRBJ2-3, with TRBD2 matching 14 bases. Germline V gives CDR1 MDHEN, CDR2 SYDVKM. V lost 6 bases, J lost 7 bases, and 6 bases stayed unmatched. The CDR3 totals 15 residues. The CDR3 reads CASSLGTSGGYTQYF. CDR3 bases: TGTGCCAGCAGCCTCGGGACTAGCGGGGGCTATACGCAGTATTTT.

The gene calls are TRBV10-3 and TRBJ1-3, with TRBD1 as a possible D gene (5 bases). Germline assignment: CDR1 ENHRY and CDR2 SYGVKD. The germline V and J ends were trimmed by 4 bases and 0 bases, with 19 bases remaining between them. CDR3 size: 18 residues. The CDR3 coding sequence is TGTGCCATCAGTGGTTTAGGGGTACGGGCAAGCTCTGGAAACACCATATATTTT. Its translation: CAISGLGVRASSGNTIYF.

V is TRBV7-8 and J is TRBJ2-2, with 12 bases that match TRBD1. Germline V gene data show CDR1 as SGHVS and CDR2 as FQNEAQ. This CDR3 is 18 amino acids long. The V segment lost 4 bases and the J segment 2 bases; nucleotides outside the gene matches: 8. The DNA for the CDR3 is TGTGCCAGCAGCTCGAAGGGACAGGGGGCTTCTAACACCGGGGAGCTGTTTTTT. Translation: CASSSKGQGASNTGELFF.

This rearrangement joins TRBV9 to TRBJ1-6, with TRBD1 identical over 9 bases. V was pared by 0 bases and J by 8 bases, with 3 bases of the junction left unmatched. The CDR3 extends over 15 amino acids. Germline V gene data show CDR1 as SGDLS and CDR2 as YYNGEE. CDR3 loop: CASSVGDRADSPLHF. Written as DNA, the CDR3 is TGTGCCAGCAGCGTAGGGGACAGGGCGGATTCACCCCTCCACTTT.

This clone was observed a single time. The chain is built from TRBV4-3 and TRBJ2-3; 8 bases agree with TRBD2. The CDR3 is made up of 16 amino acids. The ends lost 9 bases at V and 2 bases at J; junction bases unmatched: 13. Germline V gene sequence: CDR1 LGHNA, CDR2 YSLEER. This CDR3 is CARKAGAPPPTDTQYF. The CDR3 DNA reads TGCGCCAGAAAAGCGGGGGCGCCACCCCCCACAGATACGCAGTATTTT.

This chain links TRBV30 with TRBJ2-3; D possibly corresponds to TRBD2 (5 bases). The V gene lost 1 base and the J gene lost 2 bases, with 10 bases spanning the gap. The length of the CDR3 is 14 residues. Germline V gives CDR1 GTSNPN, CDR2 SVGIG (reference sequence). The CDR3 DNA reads TGTGCCTGGAGTGAAGGGAGACACACAGATACGCAGTATTTT. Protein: CAWSEGRHTDTQYF.

CDR3 amino acids: CASSSGTGDSQPQHF. In DNA form, the CDR3 reads TGTGCCAGCAGTTCCGGGACAGGGGATTCTCAGCCCCAGCATTTT. V gene TRBV28 combines with J gene TRBJ1-5; 10 bases are a match to TRBD1. Germline V CDR1 and CDR2: MDHEN, SYDVKM. The CDR3 loop spans 15 amino acids. Losses at the gene ends were 4 bases for V and 6 bases for J; bases not matched to a gene: 6.

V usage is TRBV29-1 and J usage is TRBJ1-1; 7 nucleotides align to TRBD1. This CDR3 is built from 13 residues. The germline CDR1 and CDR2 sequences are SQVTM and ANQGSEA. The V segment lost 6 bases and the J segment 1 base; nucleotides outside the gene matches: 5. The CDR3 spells CSVERQGNTEAFF. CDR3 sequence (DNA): TGCAGCGTAGAGCGACAGGGGAACACTGAAGCTTTCTTT.

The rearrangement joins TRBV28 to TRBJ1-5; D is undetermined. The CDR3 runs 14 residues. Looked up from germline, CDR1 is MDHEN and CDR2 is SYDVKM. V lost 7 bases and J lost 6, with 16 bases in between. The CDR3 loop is CASTLFRVSQPQHF. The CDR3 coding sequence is TGTGCCAGCACCTTGTTCCGGGTTAGTCAGCCCCAGCATTTT.

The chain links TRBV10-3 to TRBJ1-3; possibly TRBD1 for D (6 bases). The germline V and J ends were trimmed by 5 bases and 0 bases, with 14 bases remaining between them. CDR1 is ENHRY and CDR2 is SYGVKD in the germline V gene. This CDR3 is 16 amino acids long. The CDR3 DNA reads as TGTGCCATCAGTCTAGAGGGGGAGAGCTCTGGAAACACCATATATTTT. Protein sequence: CAISLEGESSGNTIYF.

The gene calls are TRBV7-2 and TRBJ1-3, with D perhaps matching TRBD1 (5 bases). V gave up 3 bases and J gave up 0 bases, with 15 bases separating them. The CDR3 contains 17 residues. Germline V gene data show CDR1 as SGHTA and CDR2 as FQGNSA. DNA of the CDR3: TGTGCCAGCAGCTTGGCCGGGACTGGGAGCTCTGGAAACACCATATATTTT. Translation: CASSLAGTGSSGNTIYF.

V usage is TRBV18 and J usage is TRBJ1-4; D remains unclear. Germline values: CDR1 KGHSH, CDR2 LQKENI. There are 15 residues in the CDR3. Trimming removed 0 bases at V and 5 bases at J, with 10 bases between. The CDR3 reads CASSPPAVPNEKLFF. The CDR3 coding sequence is TGTGCCAGCTCACCACCGGCAGTCCCGAATGAAAAACTGTTTTTT.

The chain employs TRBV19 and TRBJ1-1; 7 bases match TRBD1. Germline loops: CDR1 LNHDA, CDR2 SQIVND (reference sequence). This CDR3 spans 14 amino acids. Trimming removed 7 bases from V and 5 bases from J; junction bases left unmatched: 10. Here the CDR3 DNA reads TGTGCCAGTACCCCCAACAGGGGTGTTACTGAAGCTTTCTTT. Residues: CASTPNRGVTEAFF.

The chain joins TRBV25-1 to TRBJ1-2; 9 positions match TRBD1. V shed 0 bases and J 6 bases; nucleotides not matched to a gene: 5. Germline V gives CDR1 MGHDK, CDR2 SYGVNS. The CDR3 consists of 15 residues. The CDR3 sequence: CASSEYRGQGNGYTF. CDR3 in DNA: TGTGCCAGCAGTGAATATAGGGGACAGGGAAATGGCTACACCTTC.

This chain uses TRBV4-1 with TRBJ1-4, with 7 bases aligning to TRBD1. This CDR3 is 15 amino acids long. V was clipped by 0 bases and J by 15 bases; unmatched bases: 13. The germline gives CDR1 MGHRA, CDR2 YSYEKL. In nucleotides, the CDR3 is TGCGCCAGCAGCCAAGATGGACAGGCGGGCGGGTTAGTGTTTTTT. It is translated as CASSQDGQAGGLVFF.